One sample yielded the 27 T cell receptor beta chains listed below, sequenced in a study of blood T cells in healthy people across ages. Through a sample-barcoded 5' primer and a J-beta primer mix, a second PCR was run for roughly 7 to 12 cycles. TCRdb re-called the 5' RACE reads through MiXCR, storing one row per CDR3 protein. The sample contains under 2,000,000 distinct CDR3 sequences, roughly 50% of which appear only once. The specimen was blood. These receptors were obtained from a woman aged 35 to 49 in good health.

This clonotype appeared once. The J gene is TRBJ2-3, the V gene TRBV12-3 or TRBV12-4, with D possibly TRBD1 on 6 matching bases. The CDR3 consists of 14 residues. V was cut by 7 bases and J by 2 bases, with 13 bases left in between. In DNA, the CDR3 is TGTGCCAGCAAAACCAGGGGCCCCACAGATACGCAGTATTTT. Its protein is CASKTRGPTDTQYF.

The chain recombines TRBV27 with TRBJ2-5, with 13 bases aligning to TRBD2. Germline-derived CDR1 and CDR2 are MNHEY and SMNVEV (reference sequence). The CDR3 is 17 amino acids. The V gene end was trimmed by 6 bases and the J gene end by 7 bases; junction bases not matched to a gene: 14. CDR3 sequence reads: CASREKWTSGGFVTQYF. The DNA for the CDR3 is TGTGCCAGCAGAGAGAAGTGGACTAGCGGGGGCTTCGTGACCCAGTACTTC.

The V gene is TRBV12-3 or TRBV12-4, the J gene TRBJ2-1; no definite D call. V was shortened by 5 bases and J by 4 bases, with 12 bases between the two germline ends. The CDR3 loop spans 14 amino acids. The CDR3: CASSVLSDYNEQFF. The CDR3 DNA sequence: TGTGCCAGCAGTGTCCTGTCTGATTACAATGAGCAGTTCTTC.

The chain joins TRBV7-6 to TRBJ1-4, with a possible D match to TRBD1 (5 bases). V lost 2 bases and J lost 0, with 10 bases in between. The CDR3 is 16 residues long. Germline values: CDR1 SGHVS, CDR2 FNYEAQ. The DNA of the CDR3 is TGTGCCAGCAGCTTAAGGGGACGGACAACTAATGAAAAACTGTTTTTT. Residues: CASSLRGRTTNEKLFF.

The chain links TRBV6-2 or TRBV6-3 to TRBJ2-1; 9 nucleotides line up with TRBD1. The trim removed 5 bases at V and 7 bases at J, leaving 9 bases unmatched. The CDR3 covers 15 residues. The V gene's germline CDR1 is MNHEY and CDR2 SVGEGT. As DNA, the CDR3 is TGTGCCAGCAGTAGGGGACAGGGTCTCTTGAATGAGCAGTTCTTC. Translated, it gives CASSRGQGLLNEQFF.

Concerning this clonotype: An end of the junction differs from the germline gene, which may be a read error. V gene TRBV15 combines with J gene TRBJ1-4; 10 nucleotides line up with TRBD1. CDR1 is LNHNV and CDR2 is YYDKDF in the germline V gene (reference sequence). The CDR3 runs 17 residues. DNA of the CDR3: TGTGCCACCAGCAGAGTAGTGGGGACAGGGGCTAAGGAAAAACTGTTTTTT. Protein: CATSRVVGTGAKEKLFF.

There are a few counts of this clonotype. The chain employs TRBV10-3 and TRBJ2-7; no clear D gene. The V gene's germline CDR1 is ENHRY and CDR2 SYGVKD. The CDR3 is made up of 14 amino acids. V lost 2 bases and J 2 bases, leaving 10 bases between the germline ends. CDR3 amino acids: CAISERRATYEQYF. For the CDR3, the DNA is TGTGCCATCAGTGAGCGCCGGGCCACCTACGAGCAGTACTTC.

The genes are TRBV12-5 and TRBJ2-2; D is perhaps TRBD1 or TRBD2 (5 bases each). The V and J ends lost 1 base and 3 bases respectively, with 9 bases between them. Germline assignment: CDR1 LGHNT and CDR2 FRNRAP. The CDR3 has 15 amino acids. In nucleotides, the CDR3 is TGTGCTAGTGGTTTGGGTCAGGGAGACACCGGGGAGCTGTTTTTT. Residues: CASGLGQGDTGELFF.

This clonotype appeared a few times. This chain connects TRBV4-3 to TRBJ2-3; no reliable D call. The V end lost 1 base, the J end lost 6 bases, and 8 bases lay between the germline ends. Germline V gives CDR1 LGHNA, CDR2 YSLEER. The CDR3 is 13 residues long. The CDR3 nucleotides are TGCGCCAGCAGCCAAGGGTCGGCCGATACGCAGTATTTT. Protein sequence: CASSQGSADTQYF.

The gene calls are TRBV21-1 and TRBJ2-3. TRBV21-1 constitutes a pseudogene. The CDR3 is 14 amino acids. The CDR3: CASSKDQITDTQYF. Here the CDR3 DNA reads TGTGCCAGCAGCAAGGACCAGATCACAGATACGCAGTATTTT.

This rearrangement joins TRBV14 to TRBJ2-7, with D possibly being TRBD1 (6 bases). There are 16 residues in the CDR3. V lost 3 bases, J lost 1 base, and 16 bases lay in between. CDR1 is SGHDN and CDR2 is FVKESK in the germline V gene. CDR3 DNA: TGTGCCAGCAGCCACTGTTGGGGACAACCTTCCTACGAGCAGTACTTC. Its translation is CASSHCWGQPSYEQYF.

The chain joins TRBV19 to TRBJ2-1; 16 bases match TRBD2. Germline V gene lookup returns CDR1 LNHDA and CDR2 SQIVND (reference sequence). This CDR3 is 16 amino acids long. With V trimmed by 5 bases and J by 6 bases, 4 bases remained unmatched. CDR3 nucleotide sequence: TGTGCCAGTAGTCCGGGACTAGCGGGGGGGCTCAATGAGCAGTTCTTC. Its translation: CASSPGLAGGLNEQFF.

J is TRBJ1-1 and V is TRBV7-9, with D perhaps TRBD1 (5 bases). Germline CDR1 is SEHNR and CDR2 is FQNEAQ (reference sequence). V gave up 7 bases and J gave up 1 base, with 13 bases separating them. CDR3 length: 14 amino acids. The CDR3: CASILNTGNTEAFF. For the CDR3, the DNA is TGTGCCAGCATCCTAAACACAGGGAACACTGAAGCTTTCTTT.

The gene calls are TRBV20-1 and TRBJ2-3; 8 positions match TRBD2. CDR3 length equals 14 residues. The V and J ends lost 6 bases and 5 bases, in that order; junction bases with no gene match: 10. Germline V lookup: CDR1 DFQATT, CDR2 SNEGSKA (reference sequence). In DNA form, the CDR3 reads TGCAGTGCCCTACTCGGGGGGGCGGAAGATACGCAGTATTTT. It specifies CSALLGGAEDTQYF.

The CDR3 DNA reads TGTGCCAGCAGTTTATTCTGGTCTCCCGGTCAAGAGACCCAGTACTTC. Its protein is CASSLFWSPGQETQYF. The J gene is TRBJ2-7, the V gene TRBV27, with unresolved D. The end of the DNA aligns better with TRBJ2-5, so the J call may be wrong. From germline, CDR1 is MNHEY and CDR2 SMNVEV (reference sequence). The CDR3 is 16 amino acids.

V is TRBV15 and J is TRBJ1-5; TRBD1 might be the D (5 bases). CDR1 is LNHNV and CDR2 is YYDKDF in the germline V gene (reference sequence). Trimming took off 0 bases at V and 6 bases at J, with 15 bases between the two ends. The CDR3 consists of 16 residues. Written as DNA, the CDR3 is TGTGCCACCAGCAGAGAGGGGCAAGGCAGTTCTCAGCCCCAGCATTTT. This codes for CATSREGQGSSQPQHF.

The gene calls are TRBV2 and TRBJ1-6; perhaps TRBD1 as D (5 bases). Germline assignment: CDR1 SNHLY and CDR2 FYNNEI. The V end lost 6 bases, the J end lost 8 bases, and 14 bases lay between the germline ends. The CDR3 totals 14 residues. The DNA for the CDR3 is TGTGCCAGCAGCATCAAATGGGGGGATTCACCCCTCCACTTT. Translation: CASSIKWGDSPLHF. The full variable domain, its missing parts supplied by reference TRBV2 and TRBJ1-6, is EPEVTQTPSHQVTQMGQEVILRCVPISNHLYFYWYRQILGQKVEFLVSFYNNEISEKSEIFDDQFSVERPDGSNFTLKIRSTKLEDSAMYFCASSIKWGDSPLHFGNGTRLTVT.

This clonotype was detected once. The chain couples TRBV15 to TRBJ2-5; D is ambiguous. Germline V gene data show CDR1 as LNHNV and CDR2 as YYDKDF (reference sequence). The CDR3 contains 13 residues. Trimming stripped 4 bases from V and 4 bases from J, with 10 bases between. The CDR3 nucleotides read TGTGCCACCAGCAAGGGTGTAAGAGAGACCCAGTACTTC. Its protein is CATSKGVRETQYF.

V gene TRBV7-2 combines with J gene TRBJ1-2; D is perhaps TRBD1 (6 bases). The CDR3 length is 15 residues. Trimming pared 4 bases from V and 7 bases from J, leaving 19 bases between. The germline gives CDR1 SGHTA, CDR2 FQGNSA. The CDR3 sequence: CASSSSRGGGCGYTF. In DNA, the CDR3 is TGTGCCAGCAGCTCATCAAGAGGGGGGGGCTGTGGCTACACCTTC.

The rearrangement joins TRBV7-2 to TRBJ1-4, with D unclear. Germline V CDR1 and CDR2: SGHTA, FQGNSA. The CDR3 consists of 19 residues. The ends were cut back, 2 bases at V and 6 bases at J, with 25 bases in the middle. This CDR3 is CASSLPLRGLAFRDEKLFF. For the CDR3, the DNA is TGTGCCAGCAGCTTACCCCTCCGCGGTTTGGCTTTTCGAGATGAAAAACTGTTTTTT.

The rearrangement joins TRBV15 to TRBJ1-2; TRBD1 matches 7 bases. This CDR3 is built from 16 residues. Germline V gene sequence: CDR1 LNHNV, CDR2 YYDKDF (reference sequence). J was trimmed by 4 bases and V by 1 base; bases with no gene match: 9. CDR3 sequence (DNA): TGTGCCACCAGCAGAGTACAATCGAGGGGGCCCTATGGCTACACCTTC. This gives the protein CATSRVQSRGPYGYTF. The full variable domain, its missing parts supplied by reference TRBV15 and TRBJ1-2, is DAMVIQNPRYQVTQFGKPVTLSCSQTLNHNVMYWYQQKSSQAPKLLFHYYDKDFNNEADTPDNFQSRRPNTSFCFLDIRSPGLGDTAMYLCATSRVQSRGPYGYTFGSGTRLTVV.

This chain links TRBV7-9 with TRBJ2-6; 9 bases fit TRBD1. The J segment lost 4 bases and the V segment lost 3 bases, leaving 10 bases of the junction unmatched. The V gene's germline CDR1 is SEHNR and CDR2 FQNEAQ (reference sequence). The CDR3 runs 18 residues. The CDR3, as DNA: TGTGCCAGCAGCTTCCTACGAGGGACAGGGCCCGGGGCCAACGTCCTGACTTTC. Translating gives CASSFLRGTGPGANVLTF.

The J gene is TRBJ1-2, the V gene TRBV29-1, with 9 bases identical to TRBD1. Germline loops: CDR1 SQVTM, CDR2 ANQGSEA. The CDR3 length is 14 residues. With V trimmed by 0 bases and J by 7 bases, 6 bases remained unmatched. In DNA form, the CDR3 reads TGCAGCGTTGAAGACCACAGGGGGCCGGGTGGCTACACCTTC. Protein: CSVEDHRGPGGYTF.

This clonotype was counted only a few times. The rearrangement joins TRBV7-2 to TRBJ2-1, with a possible D match to TRBD2 (7 bases). Trimming pared 8 bases from V and 7 bases from J, leaving 21 bases between. CDR1 is SGHTA, CDR2 FQGNSA, per germline. The CDR3 spans 15 residues. Written as DNA, the CDR3 is TGTGCCAGCTACTCCCCGATGGGGGGGGCTAATGAGCAGTTCTTC. Translation: CASYSPMGGANEQFF.

This clonotype was picked up a small number of times. The rearrangement joins TRBV20-1 to TRBJ2-7; D is undetermined. Germline V gene sequence: CDR1 DFQATT, CDR2 SNEGSKA (reference sequence). V was shortened by 1 base and J by 0 bases, with 10 bases between the two germline ends. This CDR3 region has 14 residues. The CDR3 region is CSARGTGHSYEQYF. In nucleotides, the CDR3 is TGCAGTGCTAGAGGTACGGGCCACTCCTACGAGCAGTACTTC.

This clonotype occurred a few times. The chain recombines TRBV7-2 with TRBJ1-5; 8 bases are a match to TRBD1. CDR3 length equals 17 residues. The germline gives CDR1 SGHTA, CDR2 FQGNSA. V lost 1 base, J lost 2 bases, and 7 bases stayed unmatched. The CDR3 region is CASSLGTGRKGNQPQHF. Written as DNA, the CDR3 is TGTGCCAGCAGCTTAGGGACAGGGAGAAAGGGCAATCAGCCCCAGCATTTT.

The chain combines TRBV6-6 with TRBJ1-6, with 9 bases fitting TRBD1. The germline CDR1 and CDR2 sequences are MNHNY and SVGAGI (reference sequence). V trimming: 4 bases; J trimming: 8 bases; junction bases outside the gene matches: 0. The CDR3 has 13 amino acids. The CDR3 coding sequence is TGTGCCAGCAGTTGGACAGGGGATTCACCCCTCCACTTT. Translation gives CASSWTGDSPLHF.